This TCR beta chain derives from a study of HIV-infected patients and healthy controls. Germline V CDR1 and CDR2: KGHSH, LQKENI. The ends were cut back, 3 bases at V and 4 bases at J, with 16 bases in the middle. The CDR3 loop spans 15 amino acids. TCRdb re-analysed the 5' RACE reads in MiXCR, keeping a single row per CDR3 protein. The data hold 65,000 to 70,000 distinct CDR3 sequences, with approximately 16% observed a single time. The clonotype comes from a human donor in good health. This chain links TRBV18 with TRBJ2-7; D unresolved. The specimen was CD4+ T cells from blood. This chain's CDR3 is CASSPVASFPYEQYF. CDR3 nucleotide sequence: TGTGCCAGCTCACCTGTCGCTTCGTTCCCTTACGAGCAGTACTTC.